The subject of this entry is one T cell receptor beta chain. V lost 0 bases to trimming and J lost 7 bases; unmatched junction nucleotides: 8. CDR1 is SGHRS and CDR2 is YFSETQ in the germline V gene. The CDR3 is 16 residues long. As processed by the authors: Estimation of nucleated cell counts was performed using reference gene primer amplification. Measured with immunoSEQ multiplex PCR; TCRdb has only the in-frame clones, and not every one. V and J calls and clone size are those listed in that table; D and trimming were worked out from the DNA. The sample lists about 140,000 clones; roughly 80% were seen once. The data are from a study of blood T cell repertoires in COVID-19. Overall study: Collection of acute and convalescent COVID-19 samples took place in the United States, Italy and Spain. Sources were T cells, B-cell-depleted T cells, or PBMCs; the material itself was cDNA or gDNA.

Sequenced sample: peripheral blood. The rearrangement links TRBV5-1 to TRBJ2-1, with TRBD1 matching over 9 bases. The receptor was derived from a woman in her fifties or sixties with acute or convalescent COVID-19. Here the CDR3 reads CASSLEGRGQGNEQFF. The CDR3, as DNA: TGCGCCAGCAGCTTGGAAGGCCGGGGACAGGGTAATGAGCAGTTCTTC.